This record concerns one T cell receptor (beta chain) sequence. This entry comes from a study of blood T cell repertoires in COVID-19. Study-level information: Sources were T cells, B-cell-depleted T cells, or PBMCs; the material itself was cDNA or gDNA.

Participant ages covered about 18 to 89 years across 24 US areas. Allocation to cohorts depended on clinical history reported by the participants. Per the original methods: Estimated nucleated cell counts came from reference gene primer amplification. Method: immunoSEQ multiplex PCR; TCRdb's copy keeps in-frame clones and lacks some. V, J and clone size are those of that table, while D and trimming were read from the DNA. The sample records approximately 150,000 clones, 87% being singletons. This CDR3 spans 14 amino acids. The germline V gene has CDR1 SGHRS and CDR2 YFSETQ. The ends lost 7 bases at V and 5 bases at J; junction bases unmatched: 11.

Specimen: PBMCs or T cells enriched from blood (not recorded which). The clonotype was recovered from a human donor with acute COVID-19. The donor label of this sample is uncertain. The chain joins TRBV5-1 to TRBJ2-5; 7 bases agree with TRBD1. The CDR3 protein is CASGTGAIRETQYF. The CDR3, as DNA: TGCGCCAGCGGTACAGGGGCTATTCGGGAGACCCAGTACTTC.